This T cell receptor beta chain appears in the sequencing data of a study of blood T cell repertoires in COVID-19. Study-level background: Some COVID-19 samples were acute and others convalescent; all came from the United States, Italy and Spain. Sample material is recorded as cDNA or gDNA derived from T cells, B-cell-depleted T cells, or PBMCs.

The CDR3 sequence is 14 residues long. The germline V gene encodes CDR1 KGHDR and CDR2 SFDVKD. Trimming took 5 bases from V and 3 from J, leaving 10 bases between them. Source study methods: Reference gene primer amplification gave estimated nucleated cell counts. This table comes from immunoSEQ multiplex PCR, and its TCRdb copy is limited to in-frame clones, with some not included. That table furnishes V, J and clone size, whereas the DNA furnished D and trimming. The sample shows 75,000 to 95,000 clones, 87% of them seen only once. This TCR was recovered from a human donor in a cohort sampled during active COVID-19. V is TRBV24-1 and J is TRBJ1-5; a possible D gene is TRBD1 (5 bases). Sample: peripheral blood. The CDR3 bases are TGTGCCACCAGTGCTCGGGGGTTCAATCAGCCCCAGCATTTT. Protein: CATSARGFNQPQHF.